These 30 T cell receptor beta chains were all obtained from the same sample, sequenced in a study of shared clonotypes between healthy human individuals. Libraries were prepared by immunoSEQ multiplex PCR; TCRdb keeps only in-frame clonotypes and omits some of them. The sample consists of roughly 1.4 million clones, roughly 98.5% of them appearing once. Sequencing was done on a sample of naive CD4+ T cells sorted from blood. Subset reported: CD45RA+ positively selected. These receptors all stem from a man younger than 45 in good health.

Of note for this clone: The same CDR3 arises from other DNA sequences in this sample as well. The chain combines TRBV11-2 with TRBJ1-1; D possibly corresponds to TRBD1 (5 bases). Trimming left V 1 base short and J 4 bases short, with 10 bases between. This CDR3 comprises 14 residues. Germline V CDR1 and CDR2: SGHAT, FQNNGV. Here the CDR3 DNA reads TGTGCCAGCAGCTTAGCGGGGCGGGGCACTGAAGCTTTCTTT. Its translation: CASSLAGRGTEAFF. Full variable domain (missing parts from reference TRBV11-2 and TRBJ1-1): EAGVAQSPRYKIIEKRQSVAFWCNPISGHATLYWYQQILGQGPKLLIQFQNNGVVDDSQLPKDRFSAERLKGVDSTLKIQPAKLEDSAVYLCASSLAGRGTEAFFGQGTRLTVV.

The chain couples TRBV6-5 to TRBJ2-1, with a weak D call TRBD2 (5 bases). V was clipped by 1 base and J by 7 bases, with 17 bases between them. Germline CDR1 is MNHEY and CDR2 is SVGAGI. This CDR3 is built from 16 residues. The CDR3 loop reads CASSYFRGSGWNEQFF. Here the CDR3 DNA reads TGTGCCAGCAGTTACTTCCGAGGGAGTGGGTGGAATGAGCAGTTCTTC.

The rearrangement uses TRBV6-5 and TRBJ1-3, with a weak D call TRBD1 (5 bases). Germline V gives CDR1 MNHEY, CDR2 SVGAGI. V was cut by 2 bases and J by 4 bases, with 6 bases left in between. The CDR3 has 13 residues. CDR3 amino acids: CASSYRGGNTIYF. The CDR3 nucleotides are TGTGCCAGCAGTTACCGGGGGGGAAACACCATATATTTT.

This chain joins TRBV5-5 and TRBJ1-5; 8 nucleotides line up with TRBD1. The CDR3 extends over 15 amino acids. Per germline, CDR1 SGHKS and CDR2 YYEKEE (reference sequence). The V gene end was trimmed by 0 bases and the J gene end by 5 bases; junction bases not matched to a gene: 4. The CDR3 sequence is CASSLGTGRDQPQHF. In DNA, the CDR3 is TGTGCCAGCAGCTTGGGGACAGGGAGAGATCAGCCCCAGCATTTT. Using reference TRBV5-5 and TRBJ1-5 for the parts outside the CDR3, the full variable domain is DAGVTQSPTHLIKTRGQQVTLRCSPISGHKSVSWYQQVLGQGPQFIFQYYEKEERGRGNFPDRFSARQFPNYSSELNVNALLLGDSALYLCASSLGTGRDQPQHFGDGTRLSIL.

The chain combines TRBV30 with TRBJ2-7; tentative D call: TRBD1 (6 bases). Germline V gene data show CDR1 as GTSNPN and CDR2 as SVGIG (reference sequence). Trimming took 5 bases from V and 0 from J, leaving 14 bases between them. The CDR3 loop spans 14 amino acids. The DNA of the CDR3 is TGTGCCTGGGCGACTACAGGGCTCTCCTACGAGCAGTACTTC. Its translation is CAWATTGLSYEQYF. Together with reference TRBV30 and TRBJ2-7, the CDR3 gives the full variable domain: SQTIHQWPATLVQPVGSPLSLECTVEGTSNPNLYWYRQAAGRGLQLLFYSVGIGQISSEVPQNLSASRPQDRQFILSSKKLLLSDSGFYLCAWATTGLSYEQYFGPGTRLTVT.

The chain joins TRBV9 to TRBJ2-7, with TRBD1 identical over 8 bases. The CDR3 loop spans 13 amino acids. J lost 5 bases, V lost 3 bases, and 4 bases had no gene match. Germline V gene sequence: CDR1 SGDLS, CDR2 YYNGEE. In nucleotides, the CDR3 is TGTGCCAGCAGCGGGACAGGGCGGGACGAGCAGTACTTC. Its protein product is CASSGTGRDEQYF.

The rearrangement links TRBV28 to TRBJ2-7; possible D gene TRBD2, 5 bases. Germline lookup yields CDR1 MDHEN and CDR2 SYDVKM. The CDR3 contains 17 residues. V lost 3 bases to trimming and J lost 0 bases, with 18 bases between them. Here the CDR3 reads CASSLRARRSSSYEQYF. The CDR3 region has the DNA TGTGCCAGCAGTTTGAGGGCTCGACGGTCGAGCTCCTACGAGCAGTACTTC.

As for this clone: Other DNA sequences in this sample translate to the same CDR3. The CDR3 loop reads CASSGGTGQETQYF. The CDR3 DNA is TGCGCCAGCAGCGGGGGCACAGGCCAAGAGACCCAGTACTTC. This chain uses TRBV5-1 with TRBJ2-5; D may be TRBD1 (6 bases). V was cut by 4 bases and J by 1 base, with 11 bases left in between. The CDR3 extends over 14 amino acids. Germline loops: CDR1 SGHRS, CDR2 YFSETQ.

This clone has only one observation. This chain links TRBV27 with TRBJ1-4; a possible D gene is TRBD1 (6 bases). The CDR3 has 13 amino acids. The germline V and J ends were trimmed by 7 bases and 6 bases, with 12 bases remaining between them. Germline loops: CDR1 MNHEY, CDR2 SMNVEV (reference sequence). CDR3 sequence: CASKPGVDEKLFF. CDR3 nucleotides: TGTGCCAGCAAACCAGGGGTGGATGAAAAACTGTTTTTT.

CDR3 region: CASSFGDRGPYNEQFF. DNA of the CDR3: TGTGCCAGCAGTTTTGGGGACAGGGGGCCCTACAATGAGCAGTTCTTC. This chain connects TRBV27 to TRBJ2-1; 12 bases fit TRBD1. CDR1 is MNHEY and CDR2 is SMNVEV in the germline V gene (reference sequence). The ends lost 3 bases at V and 2 bases at J; junction bases unmatched: 2. This CDR3 is 16 amino acids long.

This chain joins TRBV9 and TRBJ2-1; D is uncertain. The CDR3 covers 15 residues. Germline lookup yields CDR1 SGDLS and CDR2 YYNGEE. Between the trimmed V and J ends, which lost 1 base and 0 bases, there was a span of 8 bases. CDR3 nucleotide sequence: TGTGCCAGCAGCGTAAAGGATTACTCCTACAATGAGCAGTTCTTC. It translates to CASSVKDYSYNEQFF.

V gene TRBV7-3 combines with J gene TRBJ1-1; D is unresolved. The V gene lost 2 bases and the J gene lost 0 bases, with 7 bases spanning the gap. Looked up from germline, CDR1 is SGHTA and CDR2 is FQGTGA. The CDR3 loop spans 14 amino acids. CDR3 DNA sequence: TGTGCCAGCAGCTTAGGTACAGTGAACACTGAAGCTTTCTTT. The encoded protein is CASSLGTVNTEAFF.

This chain uses TRBV5-1 with TRBJ2-2; D gene ambiguous. CDR3 size: 14 residues. Trimming removed 4 bases at V and 5 bases at J, with 12 bases between. CDR1 and CDR2 from the germline V gene are SGHRS and YFSETQ. CDR3 nucleotide sequence: TGCGCCAGCAGCCGACTCGGGCCGACCGGGGAGCTGTTTTTT. Its protein is CASSRLGPTGELFF.

This chain uses TRBV28 with TRBJ2-2, with D maybe TRBD1 (5 bases). V lost 5 bases, J lost 3 bases, and 16 bases lay in between. The germline CDR1 and CDR2 sequences are MDHEN and SYDVKM. This CDR3 contains 16 residues. This CDR3 reads CASSSPQGLDTGELFF. Written as DNA, the CDR3 is TGTGCCAGCAGTAGCCCTCAGGGTCTCGACACCGGGGAGCTGTTTTTT.

The chain employs TRBV29-1 and TRBJ2-7; 10 bases line up with TRBD2. The germline V gene has CDR1 SQVTM and CDR2 ANQGSEA. The CDR3 is made up of 12 amino acids. V lost 6 bases and J lost 6; bases outside the gene matches: 5. In DNA form, the CDR3 reads TGCAGCGTAGGGACTAGCGCTCGCGAGCAGTACTTC. Translating it yields CSVGTSAREQYF.

This clone was recorded only once. The chain carries TRBV7-8 and TRBJ1-5; weak D call: TRBD1 (6 bases). CDR3 length equals 17 residues. V was clipped by 1 base and J by 9 bases, with 22 bases between them. Germline V CDR1 and CDR2: SGHVS, FQNEAQ. The CDR3 region has the DNA TGTGCCAGCAGCTTAGGGGGTCGACAGGCAAACCGGGGGCCCCAGCATTTT. This encodes CASSLGGRQANRGPQHF.

This chain uses TRBV2 with TRBJ2-1; 10 bases are shared with TRBD2. This CDR3 has 18 residues. V lost 6 bases to trimming and J lost 9 bases; unmatched junction nucleotides: 20. Per germline, CDR1 SNHLY and CDR2 FYNNEI. In DNA, the CDR3 is TGTGCCAGCAGCGAGCGGGAGGGCCCTTTCTGGGCCGGGGCTGAGCAGTTCTTC. Amino acids: CASSEREGPFWAGAEQFF.

This chain joins TRBV4-3 and TRBJ2-5; TRBD1 aligns across 11 bases. This CDR3 has 16 amino acids. The V and J ends lost 4 bases and 5 bases, in that order; junction bases with no gene match: 9. Germline values: CDR1 LGHNA, CDR2 YSLEER. The CDR3 protein is CASSRSGTGGPETQYF. CDR3 nucleotide sequence: TGCGCCAGCAGCCGCTCCGGGACAGGGGGTCCTGAGACCCAGTACTTC.

The chain joins TRBV5-5 to TRBJ1-1; a possible D gene is TRBD1 (5 bases). The germline V gene encodes CDR1 SGHKS and CDR2 YYEKEE (reference sequence). This CDR3 spans 12 amino acids. V lost 2 bases to trimming and J lost 8 bases, with 10 bases between them. CDR3 nucleotide sequence: TGTGCCAGCAGCTTCGGGACCCGGGAAGCTTTCTTT. Protein: CASSFGTREAFF.

The chain links TRBV29-1 to TRBJ2-7; TRBD2 aligns across 10 bases. The V segment lost 4 bases and the J segment 4 bases; nucleotides outside the gene matches: 10. In germline, CDR1 is SQVTM, CDR2 ANQGSEA. The CDR3 is 15 residues long. The CDR3 reads CSVVSSGRGGYEQYF. The CDR3, as DNA: TGCAGCGTTGTTTCTAGCGGGAGAGGTGGGTACGAGCAGTACTTC.

The CDR3 coding sequence is TGTGCCAGCAGCCAACGATGGGAGACCTCCAACACTGAAGCTTTCTTT. This gives the protein CASSQRWETSNTEAFF. The gene calls are TRBV9 and TRBJ1-1; the D is unclear. The length of the CDR3 is 16 residues. Germline V CDR1 and CDR2: SGDLS, YYNGEE. The V and J ends lost 4 bases and 2 bases respectively, with 18 bases between them.

The V gene is TRBV7-6, the J gene TRBJ2-5; no firm D call. The CDR3 contains 13 residues. Germline V gene sequence: CDR1 SGHVS, CDR2 FNYEAQ. V was cut by 1 base and J by 5 bases, with 8 bases left in between. The CDR3 coding sequence is TGTGCCAGCAGCTTAGAGGGCGCGGAGACCCAGTACTTC. Amino acids: CASSLEGAETQYF. The full variable domain, with the rest looked up from reference TRBV7-6 and TRBJ2-5, is GAGVSQSPRYKVTKRGQDVALRCDPISGHVSLYWYRQALGQGPEFLTYFNYEAQQDKSGLPNDRFSAERPEGSISTLTIQRTEQRDSAMYRCASSLEGAETQYFGPGTRLLVL.

This clone was recorded once. The J gene is TRBJ1-1, the V gene TRBV9; D might be TRBD1 (6 bases). The CDR3 sequence is 15 residues long. Trimming shortened V by 4 bases and J by 4 bases, and 17 bases separated the two germline ends. The germline V gene has CDR1 SGDLS and CDR2 YYNGEE. Here the CDR3 reads CASSPPFGGATEAFF. The CDR3 DNA reads as TGTGCCAGCAGCCCCCCCTTTGGGGGGGCCACTGAAGCTTTCTTT.

V usage is TRBV5-1 and J usage is TRBJ2-1; no clear D. This CDR3 has 15 residues. The ends were cut back, 4 bases at V and 0 bases at J, with 11 bases in the middle. The germline V gene encodes CDR1 SGHRS and CDR2 YFSETQ. The CDR3 DNA reads as TGCGCCAGCAGCGCCTCTCCAAGCTCCTACAATGAGCAGTTCTTC. Amino acid sequence: CASSASPSSYNEQFF.

V and J are TRBV7-2 and TRBJ1-5; the D is unclear. Germline CDR1 reads SGHTA; CDR2 reads FQGNSA. The CDR3 runs 15 residues. Trimming left V 5 bases short and J 3 bases short, with 14 bases between. CDR3 DNA sequence: TGTGCCAGCAGCATTGGAGGAGGGAACAATCAGCCCCAGCATTTT. As protein: CASSIGGGNNQPQHF.

This clone was observed once. V usage is TRBV18 and J usage is TRBJ1-3, with D perhaps TRBD1 (5 bases). There are 16 residues in the CDR3. Trimming took 3 bases from V and 1 from J, leaving 13 bases between them. Germline V lookup: CDR1 KGHSH, CDR2 LQKENI. CDR3 region: CASSPGRIISGNTIYF. Written as DNA, the CDR3 is TGTGCCAGCTCACCGGGGCGGATTATATCTGGAAACACCATATATTTT.

The chain's CDR3 is CASSLAQGYQPQHF. CDR3 bases: TGTGCCAGCAGCTTAGCTCAGGGGTATCAGCCCCAGCATTTT. The chain employs TRBV7-8 and TRBJ1-5; TRBD1 is a possible D gene (6 bases). The CDR3 consists of 14 residues. Germline CDR1 and CDR2: SGHVS and FQNEAQ. The germline V and J ends were trimmed by 0 bases and 5 bases, with 8 bases remaining between them.

V usage is TRBV4-2 and J usage is TRBJ2-1; 10 bases agree with TRBD1. Germline-derived CDR1 and CDR2 are LGHNA and YNFKEQ. This CDR3 is built from 19 residues. J gave up 0 bases and V 6 bases, and 14 bases lay outside the gene matches. This chain's CDR3 is CASRTGTGAGSSSYNEQFF. CDR3 in DNA: TGTGCCAGCAGAACCGGGACAGGGGCTGGATCGAGCTCCTACAATGAGCAGTTCTTC.

The V and J genes are TRBV9 and TRBJ2-7; 10 positions match TRBD2. Germline CDR1 SGDLS, CDR2 YYNGEE. Trimming took 4 bases from V and 4 from J; bases not matched to a gene: 11. This CDR3 has 16 residues. The CDR3 loop is CASSPRSGRAFYEQYF. The CDR3 coding sequence is TGTGCCAGCAGCCCAAGAAGCGGGAGGGCCTTTTACGAGCAGTACTTC.

CDR3 nucleotides: TGTGCCAGCAGTGTGGAATCAGGGGCGCTGAGTCAGCCCCAGCATTTT. This codes for CASSVESGALSQPQHF. The chain is built from TRBV28 and TRBJ1-5, with D possibly being TRBD1 (6 bases). Germline CDR1 is MDHEN and CDR2 is SYDVKM. With 5 bases removed from V and 6 bases from J, the gap between germline ends came to 20 bases. The CDR3 length is 16 residues.